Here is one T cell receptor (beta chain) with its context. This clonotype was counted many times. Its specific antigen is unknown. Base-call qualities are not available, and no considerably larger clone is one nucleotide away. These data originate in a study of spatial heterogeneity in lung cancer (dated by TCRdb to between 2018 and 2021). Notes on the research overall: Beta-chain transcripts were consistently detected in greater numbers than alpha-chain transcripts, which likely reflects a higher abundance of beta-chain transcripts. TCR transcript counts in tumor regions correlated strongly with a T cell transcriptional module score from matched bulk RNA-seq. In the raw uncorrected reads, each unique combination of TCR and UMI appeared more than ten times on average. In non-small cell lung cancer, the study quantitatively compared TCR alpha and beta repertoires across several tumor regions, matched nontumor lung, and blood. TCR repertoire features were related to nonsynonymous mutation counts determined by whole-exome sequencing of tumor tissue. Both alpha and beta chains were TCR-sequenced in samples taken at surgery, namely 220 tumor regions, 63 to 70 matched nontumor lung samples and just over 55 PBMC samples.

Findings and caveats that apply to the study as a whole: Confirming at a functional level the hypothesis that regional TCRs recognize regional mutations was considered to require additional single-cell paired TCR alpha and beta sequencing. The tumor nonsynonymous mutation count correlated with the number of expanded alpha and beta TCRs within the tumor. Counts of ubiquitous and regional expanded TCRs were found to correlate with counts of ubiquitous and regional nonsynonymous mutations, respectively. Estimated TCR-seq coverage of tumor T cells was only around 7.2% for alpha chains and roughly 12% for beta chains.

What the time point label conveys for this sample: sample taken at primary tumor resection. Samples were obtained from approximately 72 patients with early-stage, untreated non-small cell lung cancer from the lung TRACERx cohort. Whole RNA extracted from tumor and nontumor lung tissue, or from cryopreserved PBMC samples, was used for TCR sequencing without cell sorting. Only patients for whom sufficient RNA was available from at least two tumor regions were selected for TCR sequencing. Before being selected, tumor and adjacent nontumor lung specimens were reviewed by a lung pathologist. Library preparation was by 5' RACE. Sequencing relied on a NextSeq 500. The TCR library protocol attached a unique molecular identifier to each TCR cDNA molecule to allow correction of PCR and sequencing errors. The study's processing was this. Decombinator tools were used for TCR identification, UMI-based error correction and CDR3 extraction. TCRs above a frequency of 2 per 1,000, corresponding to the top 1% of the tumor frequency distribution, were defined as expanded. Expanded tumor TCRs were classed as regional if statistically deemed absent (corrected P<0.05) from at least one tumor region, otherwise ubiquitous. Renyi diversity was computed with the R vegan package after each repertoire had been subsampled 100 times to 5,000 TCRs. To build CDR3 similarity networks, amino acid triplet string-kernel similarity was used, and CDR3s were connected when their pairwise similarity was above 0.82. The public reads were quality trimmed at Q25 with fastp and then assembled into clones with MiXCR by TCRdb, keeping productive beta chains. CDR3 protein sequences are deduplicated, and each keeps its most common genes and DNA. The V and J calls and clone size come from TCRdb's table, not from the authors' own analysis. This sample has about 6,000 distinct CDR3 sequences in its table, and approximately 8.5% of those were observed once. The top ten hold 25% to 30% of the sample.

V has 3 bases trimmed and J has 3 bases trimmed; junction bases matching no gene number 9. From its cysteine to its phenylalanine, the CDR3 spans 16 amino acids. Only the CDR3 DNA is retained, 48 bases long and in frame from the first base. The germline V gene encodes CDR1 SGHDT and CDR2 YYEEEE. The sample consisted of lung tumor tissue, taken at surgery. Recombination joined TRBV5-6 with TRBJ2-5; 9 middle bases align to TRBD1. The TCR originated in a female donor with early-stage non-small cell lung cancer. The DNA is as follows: TGTGCCAGCAGCTCCCTACAGGGGGCCTCTAAAGAGACCCAGTACTTC. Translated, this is CASSSLQGASKETQYF.